This TCR beta chain originates from a study of T-cell reconstitution after alpha-beta-depleted transplantation in children. Germline V CDR1 and CDR2: SEHNR, FQNEAQ (reference sequence). This CDR3 comprises 14 residues. The V segment lost 4 bases and the J segment 7 bases; nucleotides outside the gene matches: 9. The TCRbeta library incorporated unique molecular identifiers. TCRdb ran MiXCR on the PCR reads and lists one entry per CDR3 protein. The sample carries a few hundred thousand distinct CDR3 sequences, around 16% recorded once. This TCR came from a human donor who donated a stem cell graft to a child with acute lymphoblastic leukemia. The source material was PBMCs from the stem cell graft donor, sampled from the stem cell graft. The rearrangement uses TRBV7-9 and TRBJ1-1; 7 nucleotides line up with TRBD1. Here the CDR3 reads CASSSLTGEIEAFF. DNA of the CDR3: TGTGCCAGCAGCTCACTCACAGGGGAGATTGAAGCTTTCTTT.